This T cell receptor (beta chain) emerged from a study of post-analysis software for immune sequencing data. Background on the study: The courses of disease that were included comprised relapsing-remitting, secondary progressive and progressive-relapsing multiple sclerosis.

V was trimmed by 1 base and J by 0 bases, leaving 3 bases between them. The CDR3 length is 14 residues. CDR1 MNHNS and CDR2 SASEGT come from the germline V gene. cDNA libraries for TCR beta contained unique molecular identifiers. Some 500,000 cDNA molecules were recovered from an input of about 0.9 to 10 million T cells. From the PCR reads, TCRdb called clonotypes with MiXCR, one entry per CDR3 protein. The data contain some 690,000 distinct CDR3 sequences, just under 30% of them seen just once; the ten biggest clones take up roughly 0.53%. Study-wide findings and caveats: A handful of TRBV segments, including TRBV5-6, TRBV5-1 and TRBV20-1, were more frequent in patients than controls. Significantly decreased normalized Chao1 diversity was recorded for multiple sclerosis patients relative to controls.

This clonotype has only a few counts. Antigen unknown. The chain has TRBV6-1 and TRBJ1-4, with unresolved D. This TCR derives from a girl aged 5-17 years with multiple sclerosis. Sequencing input: blood. As DNA, the CDR3 is TGTGCCAGCAGTGAAGTCGCAACTAATGAAAAACTGTTTTTT. The encoded protein is CASSEVATNEKLFF.